The 30 T cell receptor beta chains below were found in one sample sequenced in a study of human T cells and chemical hapten exposure. Whole blood, unfractionated, served as the material for total RNA extraction. One entry per CDR3 protein, called by TCRdb with MiXCR from the 5' RACE reads. The repertoire has tens of thousands of distinct CDR3 sequences, approximately 15% of them found once; the top ten carry about 6.5%. All receptors come from a female donor in good health.

The chain has TRBV18 and TRBJ2-1; a weak D match, TRBD1 (6 bases). This CDR3 has 15 amino acids. The germline gives CDR1 KGHSH, CDR2 LQKENI. V dropped 3 bases and J dropped 5 bases, with 14 bases sitting between them. CDR3 in DNA: TGTGCCAGCTCACCGACAGGCCTGGGCGACAATGAGCAGTTCTTC. Amino acids: CASSPTGLGDNEQFF.

This clonotype was detected only a few times. DNA for the CDR3: TGTGCCAGCAGTCGGGACGACACCGGGGAGCTGTTTTTT. Its protein is CASSRDDTGELFF. This chain connects TRBV28 to TRBJ2-2; D is possibly TRBD1 or TRBD2 (5 bases each). Per germline, CDR1 MDHEN and CDR2 SYDVKM. The V gene lost 5 bases and the J gene lost 3 bases, with 7 bases spanning the gap. The CDR3 loop spans 13 amino acids.

The chain has TRBV11-2 and TRBJ2-1; 8 nucleotides line up with TRBD2. The CDR3 spans 17 residues. The V and J ends lost 4 bases and 4 bases, in that order; junction bases with no gene match: 12. CDR1 is SGHAT and CDR2 is FQNNGV in the germline V gene. CDR3 bases: TGTGCCAGCAGCTCTCCCAGGAGCGGGAGAGGTTACAATGAGCAGTTCTTC. Residues: CASSSPRSGRGYNEQFF.

This clonotype came up many times. The chain carries TRBV5-5 and TRBJ2-7; 10 nucleotides line up with TRBD1. Germline V CDR1 and CDR2: SGHKS, YYEKEE (reference sequence). This CDR3 region has 16 residues. The ends lost 2 bases at V and 4 bases at J; junction bases unmatched: 9. CDR3 sequence: CASSFRDRGDLYEQYF. Written as DNA, the CDR3 is TGTGCCAGCAGCTTCCGGGACAGGGGCGATCTATACGAGCAGTACTTC.

This clonotype was found a few times. The J gene is TRBJ2-2, the V gene TRBV10-3; 10 bases are a match to TRBD2. The germline V gene has CDR1 ENHRY and CDR2 SYGVKD. V lost 4 bases to trimming and J lost 5 bases; unmatched junction nucleotides: 4. The CDR3 contains 15 residues. DNA for the CDR3: TGTGCCATCAGTGGCGGACTAGCGGATACCGGGGAGCTGTTTTTT. This encodes CAISGGLADTGELFF.

This clonotype was picked up a small number of times. CDR3 nucleotide sequence: TGCAGCGTTGAAGATTATGAGGGGTTTGAGCAGTTCTTC. This codes for CSVEDYEGFEQFF. J is TRBJ2-1 and V is TRBV29-1; perhaps D is TRBD1 or TRBD2 (5 bases each). V was trimmed by 0 bases and J by 9 bases, leaving 12 bases between them. Per the germline V gene, CDR1 is SQVTM and CDR2 is ANQGSEA. This CDR3 has 13 residues.

Many counts were recorded for this clonotype. CDR3 nucleotide sequence: TGTGCCAGCAGCTCCGGTCGGACGACGGGCAATCAGCCCCAGCATTTT. It encodes CASSSGRTTGNQPQHF. The V gene is TRBV6-1, the J gene TRBJ1-5; D is undetermined. Trimming took 6 bases from V and 2 from J, leaving 17 bases between them. There are 16 residues in the CDR3. The germline V gene has CDR1 MNHNS and CDR2 SASEGT.

This clonotype was observed at least ten times. The chain employs TRBV20-1 and TRBJ2-7; D not certain. V dropped 3 bases and J dropped 3 bases, with 12 bases sitting between them. Germline-derived CDR1 and CDR2 are DFQATT and SNEGSKA (reference sequence). This CDR3 contains 13 residues. CDR3 nucleotides: TGCAGTGCTAGCGTTGAGGTTCACTACGAGCAGTACTTC. Translating it yields CSASVEVHYEQYF.

The chain employs TRBV10-3 and TRBJ1-2; D is perhaps TRBD1 (5 bases). V lost 5 bases to trimming and J lost 4 bases, with 20 bases between them. The CDR3 is made up of 16 amino acids. Germline assignment: CDR1 ENHRY and CDR2 SYGVKD. CDR3 residues: CAISFQGPHFLYGYTF. CDR3 DNA sequence: TGTGCCATCAGTTTCCAGGGCCCTCATTTCCTCTATGGCTACACCTTC.

The V call is TRBV7-9, the J call TRBJ2-3; the D gene is possibly TRBD2 (6 bases). Germline V gene lookup returns CDR1 SEHNR and CDR2 FQNEAQ (reference sequence). The CDR3 runs to 14 residues. The ends were cut back, 1 base at V and 2 bases at J, with 7 bases in the middle. Here the CDR3 DNA reads TGTGCCAGCAGCTTAGGCGGGGCCACAGATACGCAGTATTTT. Translating it yields CASSLGGATDTQYF.

The V call is TRBV12-3 or TRBV12-4, the J call TRBJ2-7; 7 bases agree with TRBD1. J gave up 1 base and V 5 bases, and 8 bases lay outside the gene matches. This CDR3 region has 15 residues. CDR3 region: CASSPRGTTSYEQYF. DNA of the CDR3: TGTGCCAGCAGTCCCAGGGGGACAACATCCTACGAGCAGTACTTC.

This sequence joins TRBV3-1 and TRBJ1-1; D is perhaps TRBD1 (6 bases). The ends were cut back, 0 bases at V and 11 bases at J, with 13 bases in the middle. CDR1 and CDR2 from the germline V gene are LGHDT and YNNKEL (reference sequence). This CDR3 is 13 amino acids long. The CDR3 reads CASSQDLGAQAFF. In nucleotides, the CDR3 is TGTGCCAGCAGCCAAGATTTGGGGGCGCAGGCTTTCTTT. The whole variable domain, remainder taken from reference TRBV3-1 and TRBJ1-1, is DTAVSQTPKYLVTQMGNDKSIKCEQNLGHDTMYWYKQDSKKFLKIMFSYNNKELIINETVPNRFSPKSPDKAHLNLHINSLELGDSAVYFCASSQDLGAQAFFGQGTRLTVV.

This clonotype has a handful of counts. The chain is built from TRBV10-3 and TRBJ2-1; TRBD2 matches at 8 bases. The CDR3 has 14 residues. Germline V CDR1 and CDR2: ENHRY, SYGVKD. Losses at the gene ends were 5 bases for V and 3 bases for J; bases not matched to a gene: 3. The CDR3 is CAISFSGDYNEQFF. The CDR3 region has the DNA TGTGCCATCAGTTTTAGCGGGGACTACAATGAGCAGTTCTTC.

The chain carries TRBV7-9 and TRBJ1-1, with D perhaps matching TRBD1 (6 bases). CDR1 and CDR2 from the germline V gene are SEHNR and FQNEAQ (reference sequence). The V end lost 3 bases, the J end lost 8 bases, and 13 bases lay between the germline ends. The CDR3 is made up of 13 amino acids. The CDR3 DNA reads TGTGCCAGCAGCTTCACGATTGGGACAGAAGCTTTCTTT. The encoded protein is CASSFTIGTEAFF.

The genes are TRBV5-8 and TRBJ1-2; 8 bases fit TRBD1. The CDR3 loop spans 14 amino acids. Looked up from germline, CDR1 is SGHTS and CDR2 is YDEGEE. V trimming: 4 bases; J trimming: 4 bases; junction bases outside the gene matches: 6. In nucleotides, the CDR3 is TGTGCCAGCAGCATAGGACAGGGAAGCTATGGCTACACCTTC. It is translated as CASSIGQGSYGYTF.

The chain couples TRBV7-2 to TRBJ2-7; 12 bases fit TRBD2. This CDR3 region has 17 residues. Germline V gene sequence: CDR1 SGHTA, CDR2 FQGNSA. J was trimmed by 6 bases and V by 6 bases; bases with no gene match: 15. CDR3 nucleotides: TGTGCCAGCAGACCAGGACTAGCGGGAAGGTTCGGGGGCGAGCAGTACTTC. Translating it yields CASRPGLAGRFGGEQYF.

The table lists this clonotype with a few counts. The chain couples TRBV6-1 to TRBJ2-3, with 9 bases aligning to TRBD1. Germline V gives CDR1 MNHNS, CDR2 SASEGT. V lost 5 bases, J lost 6 bases, and 9 bases stayed unmatched. CDR3 length: 15 residues. The CDR3 DNA reads TGTGCCAGCAGTAGCCAGGACAGGGGCAGGGATACGCAGTATTTT. Translation: CASSSQDRGRDTQYF.

This clonotype has at least ten counts. The V gene is TRBV7-2, the J gene TRBJ2-6, with D uncertain. CDR1 is SGHTA and CDR2 is FQGNSA in the germline V gene. V was pared by 2 bases and J by 3 bases, with 5 bases between. The CDR3 length is 14 residues. The CDR3 DNA follows: TGTGCCAGCAGCTTAACCGGTGGGGCCAACGTCCTGACTTTC. Translating gives CASSLTGGANVLTF.

A few counts support this clonotype. The V call is TRBV25-1, the J call TRBJ2-4; D might be TRBD2 (6 bases). Germline CDR1 MGHDK, CDR2 SYGVNS. The V gene lost 5 bases and the J gene lost 0 bases, with 20 bases spanning the gap. The CDR3 covers 18 residues. The CDR3 is CASSLRDFPHLAKNIQYF. For the CDR3, the DNA is TGTGCCAGCAGTCTCCGGGACTTCCCCCACCTAGCCAAAAACATTCAGTACTTC.

This clonotype occurred a few times. This rearrangement joins TRBV28 to TRBJ2-4; D not certain. The germline V gene encodes CDR1 MDHEN and CDR2 SYDVKM. This CDR3 region has 11 residues. The V end lost 4 bases, the J end lost 8 bases, and 6 bases lay between the germline ends. The CDR3 is CASSSPDIQYF. CDR3 sequence (DNA): TGTGCCAGCAGTTCGCCGGACATTCAGTACTTC.

The chain links TRBV6-1 to TRBJ1-2; 9 bases are shared with TRBD1. The CDR3 totals 15 residues. V trimming: 7 bases; J trimming: 2 bases; junction bases outside the gene matches: 8. The germline V gene has CDR1 MNHNS and CDR2 SASEGT. The CDR3 region has the DNA TGTGCCAGCATTAGACAGGGGGGGCCGAACTATGGCTACACCTTC. This gives the protein CASIRQGGPNYGYTF.

The chain uses TRBV2 and TRBJ1-4; 7 bases align to TRBD1. The CDR3 length is 12 residues. The J segment lost 4 bases and the V segment lost 9 bases, leaving 2 bases of the junction unmatched. Germline CDR1 is SNHLY and CDR2 is FYNNEI. The CDR3 reads CASTGDNEKLFF. The CDR3 nucleotides are TGTGCCAGTACAGGGGATAATGAAAAACTGTTTTTT.

This clonotype is a singleton in its sample. This chain links TRBV6-5 with TRBJ1-3; tentative D call: TRBD1 (5 bases). Germline CDR1 reads MNHEY; CDR2 reads SVGAGI. The V and J ends lost 6 bases and 4 bases respectively, with 10 bases between them. The CDR3 is 13 residues long. CDR3: CASSGTAGNTIYF. The CDR3 region has the DNA TGTGCCAGCAGCGGGACCGCAGGAAACACCATATATTTT.

This clonotype was recorded a few times. J is TRBJ1-6 and V is TRBV20-1, with TRBD1 identical over 7 bases. Germline V gene sequence: CDR1 DFQATT, CDR2 SNEGSKA (reference sequence). The V segment lost 0 bases and the J segment 6 bases; nucleotides outside the gene matches: 5. The CDR3 loop spans 15 amino acids. CDR3 sequence: CSARDQGTVNSPLHF. CDR3 coding DNA: TGCAGTGCTAGAGATCAAGGGACAGTTAATTCACCCCTCCACTTT.

The chain combines TRBV21-1 with TRBJ1-4; the table names TRBD1, a call not compared with the DNA. TRBV21-1 is a listed pseudogene. The CDR3 extends over 16 amino acids. The CDR3 loop reads CASSKARDREGEKLFF. The DNA of the CDR3 is TGTGCCAGCAGCAAAGCGCGGGACAGGGAAGGGGAAAAACTGTTTTTT.

The chain has TRBV30 and TRBJ2-2; D is unresolved. Germline loops: CDR1 GTSNPN, CDR2 SVGIG (reference sequence). The CDR3 contains 13 residues. V dropped 8 bases and J dropped 6 bases, with 16 bases sitting between them. CDR3 sequence reads: CAGKGAGPGELFF. The CDR3 DNA reads TGTGCCGGGAAGGGTGCTGGGCCCGGGGAGCTGTTTTTT.

This clonotype was observed a handful of times. Written as DNA, the CDR3 is TGTGCCAGCAGCTTGGCGGGGAGGGGATCTGAAGCTTTCTTT. Translating gives CASSLAGRGSEAFF. The gene calls are TRBV7-9 and TRBJ1-1, with D possibly being TRBD1 (5 bases). V shed 3 bases and J shed 6 bases, with 14 bases lying between them. The CDR3 consists of 14 residues. Per germline, CDR1 SEHNR and CDR2 FQNEAQ (reference sequence).

The gene calls are TRBV4-3 and TRBJ2-2; D may be TRBD1 (6 bases). The CDR3 loop spans 18 amino acids. Per germline, CDR1 LGHNA and CDR2 YSLEER. V dropped 0 bases and J dropped 5 bases, with 19 bases sitting between them. This CDR3 is CASSQEYPGAEGTGELFF. The CDR3 nucleotides are TGCGCCAGCAGCCAAGAATATCCAGGGGCGGAAGGGACCGGGGAGCTGTTTTTT.

The chain has TRBV2 and TRBJ2-3, with TRBD2 identical over 8 bases. The ends lost 1 base at V and 5 bases at J; junction bases unmatched: 5. The CDR3 runs 15 residues. Germline loops: CDR1 SNHLY, CDR2 FYNNEI. The CDR3 region has the DNA TGTGCCAGCAGTGAAGAGCGGGAGCGGGAAGATACGCAGTATTTT. Translating gives CASSEEREREDTQYF.

Note on this clonotype: A junction end diverges from the germline sequence, so it may reflect a read error. The rearrangement joins TRBV3-1 to TRBJ1-4; 7 positions match TRBD1. Germline lookup yields CDR1 LGHDT and CDR2 YNNKEL (reference sequence). The CDR3 runs to 12 residues. The CDR3 DNA reads as TGTGCCAGCAGCCAAGAAGTCGGACAGGTGACTTTT. Protein: CASSQEVGQVTF.